The rows below give T cell receptor beta chains drawn from one sample of a study of glioma-infiltrating T cells after dendritic cell vaccination. The table came from immunoSEQ multiplex PCR; TCRdb's copy has only in-frame clones and leaves some out. The sample carries 65,000 or so clones, around nine tenths recorded once. The sample here was blood, taken after dendritic cell vaccination. Receptor source: a human donor with glioblastoma. The CDR3 runs from the conserved cysteine through the conserved F or W. A D gene is named only where the DNA matches it firmly. Rows give clone size only sometimes, using once, few, many, or a class for an expanded clone.

size: .
J: TRBJ2-7
V: TRBV5-4
D: TRBD1
CDR3: CASSSPGQSFYEQYF
DNA: TGTGCCAGCAGCTCCCCGGGACAGAGTTTCTACGAGCAGTACTTC

size: .
J: TRBJ1-5
V: TRBV5-4
D: TRBD1
CDR3: CASSLERQGTPQHF
DNA: TGTGCCAGCAGCCTTGAGAGACAGGGGACGCCCCAGCATTTT

size: .
J: TRBJ2-5
V: TRBV19
D: TRBD1
CDR3: CASSRQGPETQYF
DNA: TGTGCCAGTAGTAGACAGGGTCCAGAGACCCAGTACTTC

size: few
J: TRBJ1-1
V: TRBV15
D: TRBD1
CDR3: CATSGTENTEAFF
DNA: TGTGCCACCAGCGGGACAGAGAACACTGAAGCTTTCTTT

size: .
J: TRBJ2-5
V: TRBV2
D: TRBD1
CDR3: CASRGQQETQYF
DNA: TGTGCCAGCAGGGGACAGCAAGAGACCCAGTACTTC

size: .
J: TRBJ1-1
V: TRBV15
D: .
CDR3: CATSRDVSFGSYTEAFF
DNA: TGTGCCACCAGCAGAGATGTCAGTTTCGGGAGCTACACTGAAGCTTTCTTT

size: few
J: TRBJ2-5
V: TRBV13
D: TRBD1
CDR3: CASSPTGGRETQYF
DNA: TGTGCCAGCAGCCCAACAGGGGGCAGAGAGACCCAGTACTTC

size: .
J: TRBJ2-7
V: TRBV6-1
D: TRBD1
CDR3: CASSEGTGDPSYEQYF
DNA: TGTGCCAGCAGTGAAGGGACAGGGGACCCCTCCTACGAGCAGTACTTC

size: .
J: TRBJ2-3
V: TRBV7-2
D: TRBD2
CDR3: CASSGGLASFFRDTQYF
DNA: TGTGCCAGCAGCGGGGGACTAGCAAGTTTTTTCCGAGATACGCAGTATTTT

size: .
J: TRBJ1-2
V: TRBV15
D: TRBD1
CDR3: CATSVGTGVLGGYTF
DNA: TGTGCCACCAGCGTAGGGACAGGGGTTTTAGGCGGCTACACCTTC

size: once
J: TRBJ2-1
V: TRBV5-1
D: .
CDR3: CASSPGSGESYNEQFF
DNA: TGCGCCAGCAGCCCGGGGTCAGGGGAGTCCTACAATGAGCAGTTCTTC

size: .
J: TRBJ2-7
V: TRBV19
D: .
CDR3: CASSIDGRRVYEQYF
DNA: TGTGCCAGTAGTATAGATGGCCGCAGGGTATACGAGCAGTACTTC

size: .
J: TRBJ2-2
V: TRBV14
D: .
CDR3: CASSQDWQAELFF
DNA: TGTGCCAGCAGCCAAGATTGGCAGGCCGAGCTGTTTTTT

size: .
J: TRBJ1-2
V: TRBV6-6
D: .
CDR3: CASRGSGYGYTF
DNA: TGTGCCAGCAGGGGTTCGGGCTATGGCTACACCTTC

size: .
J: TRBJ1-4
V: TRBV6-5
D: .
CDR3: CASSYRGNQVEKLFF
DNA: TGTGCCAGCAGTTACCGCGGCAATCAAGTTGAAAAACTGTTTTTT

size: .
J: TRBJ2-3
V: TRBV10-1
D: .
CDR3: CASRGTGESDTQYF
DNA: TGCGCCAGCAGAGGGACTGGGGAGTCAGATACGCAGTATTTT

size: .
J: TRBJ1-4
V: TRBV30
D: TRBD1
CDR3: CAWSRGQPNEKLFF
DNA: TGTGCCTGGAGTCGGGGACAGCCCAATGAAAAACTGTTTTTT

size: .
J: TRBJ2-1
V: TRBV7-3
D: .
CDR3: CASSLDRLDEQFF
DNA: TGTGCCAGCAGCTTAGACAGACTGGATGAGCAGTTCTTC

size: .
J: TRBJ1-1
V: TRBV6-5
D: .
CDR3: CASRENRGTEAFF
DNA: TGTGCCAGCAGAGAGAACCGGGGCACTGAAGCTTTCTTT

size: .
J: TRBJ2-1
V: TRBV9
D: TRBD2
CDR3: CASSVSAAGGPNEQFF
DNA: TGTGCCAGCAGCGTCTCTGCAGCGGGGGGGCCCAATGAGCAGTTCTTC

size: .
J: TRBJ1-6
V: TRBV19
D: TRBD1
CDR3: CASSRDRFFSYNSPLHF
DNA: TGTGCCAGTAGCCGGGACAGGTTTTTCTCCTATAATTCACCCCTCCACTTT

size: .
J: TRBJ2-3
V: TRBV30
D: TRBD2
CDR3: CAWAGGFTDTQYF
DNA: TGTGCCTGGGCGGGGGGCTTCACAGATACGCAGTATTTT

size: .
J: TRBJ1-4
V: TRBV27
D: TRBD1
CDR3: CASSRNRGPIATNEKLFF
DNA: TGTGCCAGCAGCCGAAACAGGGGGCCTATTGCAACTAATGAAAAACTGTTTTTT

size: .
J: TRBJ2-1
V: TRBV7-2
D: TRBD2
CDR3: CASSLSGGGLSSYNEQFF
DNA: TGTGCCAGCAGCTTAAGTGGCGGGGGGCTTAGCTCCTACAATGAGCAGTTCTTC

size: .
J: TRBJ2-7
V: TRBV29-1
D: .
CDR3: CSVPSRDTLYEQYF
DNA: TGCAGCGTTCCGAGCCGGGACACCTTATACGAGCAGTACTTC

size: .
J: TRBJ1-3
V: TRBV5-4
D: TRBD1
CDR3: CASSPTPDRGRGNTIYF
DNA: TGTGCCAGCAGCCCCACACCCGACAGGGGCCGCGGAAACACCATATATTTT

size: .
J: TRBJ2-2
V: TRBV6-6
D: .
CDR3: CAARGVGDTGELFF
DNA: TGTGCCGCCCGGGGTGTCGGGGACACCGGGGAGCTGTTTTTT

size: few
J: TRBJ2-7
V: TRBV7-2
D: TRBD1
CDR3: CASSLDWGPGGFYEQYF
DNA: TGTGCCAGCAGCTTGGATTGGGGCCCAGGGGGTTTCTACGAGCAGTACTTC

size: .
J: TRBJ2-5
V: TRBV9
D: .
CDR3: CASSVGREETQYF
DNA: TGTGCCAGCAGCGTAGGGAGGGAGGAGACCCAGTACTTC

size: .
J: TRBJ1-2
V: TRBV2
D: TRBD1
CDR3: CASIRTGRYGYTF
DNA: TGTGCCAGCATTAGGACAGGGAGATATGGCTACACCTTC

size: .
J: TRBJ2-3
V: TRBV4-2
D: .
CDR3: CASSQGRNGVTQYF
DNA: TGTGCCAGCAGCCAGGGCAGAAACGGGGTAACGCAGTATTTT

size: .
J: TRBJ2-7
V: TRBV11-2
D: .
CDR3: CASSPDLYEQYF
DNA: TGTGCCAGCAGCCCAGACTTATACGAGCAGTACTTC

size: .
J: TRBJ2-1
V: TRBV5-4
D: TRBD1
CDR3: CASSFLGQGTSNEQFF
DNA: TGTGCCAGCAGCTTTCTAGGACAGGGGACCTCTAATGAGCAGTTCTTC

size: .
J: TRBJ1-2
V: TRBV18
D: TRBD1
CDR3: CASSPGTARLLYGYTF
DNA: TGTGCCAGCTCACCAGGGACAGCAAGACTTCTATATGGCTACACCTTC

size: .
J: TRBJ2-1
V: TRBV7-6
D: .
CDR3: CASSKEAGSSYNEQFF
DNA: TGTGCCAGCAGCAAAGAAGCGGGCAGCTCCTACAATGAGCAGTTCTTC

size: .
J: TRBJ2-3
V: TRBV5-1
D: .
CDR3: CASSEVSTDTQYF
DNA: TGCGCCAGTTCGGAGGTTTCCACAGATACGCAGTATTTT

size: .
J: TRBJ1-1
V: TRBV7-2
D: TRBD1
CDR3: CASSPGDRVPKAFF
DNA: TGTGCCAGCAGCCCAGGGGACAGGGTGCCCAAAGCTTTCTTT

size: .
J: TRBJ2-1
V: TRBV15
D: .
CDR3: CATRELREENEQFF
DNA: TGTGCCACCAGAGAGCTCAGGGAGGAAAATGAGCAGTTCTTC

size: .
J: TRBJ2-7
V: TRBV4-3
D: .
CDR3: CASSQGGSTNEQYF
DNA: TGCGCCAGCAGCCAAGGAGGTAGCACGAACGAGCAGTACTTC

size: .
J: TRBJ2-1
V: TRBV5-1
D: TRBD2
CDR3: CATRQASGGTIYNEQFF
DNA: TGCGCCACCCGCCAGGCTAGCGGGGGGACCATCTACAATGAGCAGTTCTTC

size: .
J: TRBJ1-1
V: TRBV19
D: TRBD1
CDR3: CASSFRTGRNTEAFF
DNA: TGTGCCAGTAGTTTCAGGACAGGGAGGAACACTGAAGCTTTCTTT

size: once
J: TRBJ2-7
V: TRBV10-3
D: .
CDR3: CAIGAGASYEQYF
DNA: TGTGCCATCGGGGCAGGGGCCTCCTACGAGCAGTACTTC

size: .
J: TRBJ1-5
V: TRBV2
D: TRBD1
CDR3: CASRTGSLQPQHF
DNA: TGTGCCAGCAGGACAGGGAGTCTTCAGCCCCAGCATTTT

size: .
J: TRBJ2-7
V: TRBV6-5
D: .
CDR3: CASSYSGDSYEQYF
DNA: TGTGCCAGCAGTTACTCAGGGGATTCCTACGAGCAGTACTTC

size: .
J: TRBJ1-4
V: TRBV4-3
D: TRBD1
CDR3: CASSPGRQGLFGGSTNEKLFF
DNA: TGCGCCAGCAGCCCCGGGAGACAGGGGTTATTCGGCGGATCAACTAATGAAAAACTGTTTTTT

size: .
J: TRBJ2-7
V: TRBV6-6
D: .
CDR3: CASSYSRGQQDEQYF
DNA: TGTGCCAGCAGTTACTCTCGGGGACAACAGGACGAGCAGTACTTC

size: .
J: TRBJ1-5
V: TRBV6-1
D: TRBD1
CDR3: CASSGQGLSGNQPQHF
DNA: TGTGCCAGCAGTGGACAGGGTCTTTCTGGCAATCAGCCCCAGCATTTT

size: .
J: TRBJ1-1
V: TRBV7-9
D: .
CDR3: CASSPVGGAEAFF
DNA: TGTGCCAGCAGCCCCGTCGGGGGGGCTGAAGCTTTCTTT

size: .
J: TRBJ1-3
V: TRBV12-5
D: .
CDR3: CASGLSSSGNTIYF
DNA: TGTGCTAGTGGTTTGTCTAGCTCTGGAAACACCATATATTTT

size: .
J: TRBJ2-7
V: TRBV30
D: TRBD2
CDR3: CAWNPGRVSSYEQYF
DNA: TGTGCCTGGAACCCTGGGAGGGTTAGCTCCTACGAGCAGTACTTC

size: .
J: TRBJ2-5
V: TRBV5-1
D: TRBD2
CDR3: CASSERGGPEETQYF
DNA: TGCGCCAGCAGCGAGCGGGGGGGCCCAGAAGAGACCCAGTACTTC

size: .
J: TRBJ2-7
V: TRBV5-5
D: TRBD2
CDR3: CASSLRAGGFSYEQYF
DNA: TGTGCCAGCAGCCTGAGGGCGGGGGGATTCTCCTACGAGCAGTACTTC

size: .
J: TRBJ1-1
V: TRBV7-2
D: .
CDR3: CASSFRDNTEAFF
DNA: TGTGCCAGCAGTTTCAGGGATAACACTGAAGCTTTCTTT

size: .
J: TRBJ1-1
V: TRBV29-1
D: TRBD1
CDR3: CSVTGGTGITEAFF
DNA: TGCAGCGTAACGGGGGGGACAGGGATAACTGAAGCTTTCTTT

size: .
J: TRBJ2-3
V: TRBV5-1
D: TRBD1
CDR3: CASSSRQGNTDTQYF
DNA: TGCGCCAGCAGCAGCAGACAGGGTAACACAGATACGCAGTATTTT

size: few
J: TRBJ2-5
V: TRBV18
D: TRBD2
CDR3: CASSPRSGGQETQYF
DNA: TGTGCCAGCTCACCTAGAAGCGGGGGACAAGAGACCCAGTACTTC

size: few
J: TRBJ1-3
V: TRBV6-5
D: .
CDR3: CASSYGGPSGNTIYF
DNA: TGTGCCAGCAGTTACGGTGGGCCCTCTGGAAACACCATATATTTT

size: few
J: TRBJ2-5
V: TRBV7-2
D: TRBD2
CDR3: CASSLSQRGRQETQYF
DNA: TGTGCCAGCAGCTTAAGCCAGCGGGGGCGCCAAGAGACCCAGTACTTC

size: once
J: TRBJ2-5
V: TRBV5-6
D: .
CDR3: CASSLVEGSQTQYF
DNA: TGTGCCAGCAGCTTGGTTGAGGGCTCCCAGACCCAGTACTTC

size: few
J: TRBJ2-1
V: TRBV30
D: .
CDR3: CAWTQPEGRPYNEQFF
DNA: TGTGCCTGGACCCAACCCGAGGGCCGGCCCTACAATGAGCAGTTCTTC